This passage covers 2 T cell receptor beta chains from one sample sequenced in a study of neurological immune-mediated disorders. In TCRdb, the 5' RACE reads were re-called with MiXCR into one record per CDR3 protein. In the table there are 60,000 to 85,000 distinct CDR3 sequences, roughly 5.5% of which are singletons. Material for sequencing was PBMCs. Receptor source: a man younger than 35 with multiple sclerosis.

This clonotype was seen many times. The chain joins TRBV29-1 to TRBJ2-5; D is undetermined. The V end was cut by 4 bases, the J end by 4 bases, with 10 bases between. This CDR3 is built from 12 residues. CDR1 is SQVTM and CDR2 is ANQGSEA in the germline V gene. The CDR3 DNA follows: TGCAGCGTTGTAGAGGTTGGAGAGACCCAGTACTTC. This encodes CSVVEVGETQYF.

This clonotype was counted ten times or more. The chain has TRBV4-3 and TRBJ1-1; D remains ambiguous. The CDR3 extends over 16 amino acids. CDR1 is LGHNA and CDR2 is YSLEER in the germline V gene. Trimming stripped 0 bases from V and 8 bases from J, with 19 bases between. CDR3: CASSQDAFPRRGEAFF. CDR3 coding DNA: TGCGCCAGCAGCCAAGACGCTTTCCCACGGCGTGGGGAAGCTTTCTTT.